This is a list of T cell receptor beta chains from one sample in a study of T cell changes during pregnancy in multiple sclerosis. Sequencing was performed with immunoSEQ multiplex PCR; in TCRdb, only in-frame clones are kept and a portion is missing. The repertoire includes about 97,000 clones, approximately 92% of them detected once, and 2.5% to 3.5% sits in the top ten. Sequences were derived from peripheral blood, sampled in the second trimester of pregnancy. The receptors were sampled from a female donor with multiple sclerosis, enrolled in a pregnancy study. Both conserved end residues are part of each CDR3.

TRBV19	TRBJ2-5	CASSSQTGGSETQYF
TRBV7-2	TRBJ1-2	CASSPSAREPYGYTF
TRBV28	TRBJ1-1	CASSFSRAGAFF
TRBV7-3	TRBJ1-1	CASSLSINTEAFF
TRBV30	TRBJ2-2	CAQRGAQGLFF
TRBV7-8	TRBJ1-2	CASSLALQVPYGYTF
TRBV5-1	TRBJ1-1	CASSPLEGASEAFF
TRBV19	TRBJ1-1	CASSIGQPLNTEAFF
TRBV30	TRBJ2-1	CAWTPSGWGDEQFF
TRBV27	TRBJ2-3	CASSLYPGGTDTQYF
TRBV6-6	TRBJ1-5	CASRGHSQPQHF